The entry below describes one TCR beta chain. The table lists this clonotype with a few counts. Its antigen has not been determined. The sample holds no much larger clone one base away, and base qualities are not on file. The data are from a study of T cell repertoires in aging, cancer and after chemotherapy (dated by TCRdb to between 2018 and 2021). With regard to the full study: The donors fell into six age groups ranging from 30 or younger to 70 or older, and each group had at least three individuals. Paired pre- and post-chemotherapy samples in the solid tumor group came from brain tumor (glioblastoma) patients receiving temozolomide-based therapy. Some 9 million TCR reads were contained in the full dataset. To look at immunoaging and at how T cells reconstitute after chemotherapy, the study profiled TCR beta repertoires in peripheral blood from both healthy donors and cancer patients. The cohort comprised about 220 cancer patients, 94 with hematological and around 130 with solid cancers, plus 95 healthy donors as a reference group. What the research found in general, with its limitations: In healthy donors, the decline in TCR diversity with age was mainly due to loss of richness, whereas in cancer patients loss of evenness also played a role. Untreated patients with hematological or solid cancers showed significantly lower blood TCR diversity and higher clonality than age-matched healthy donors. In both cancer cohorts, the median generation probability rose over the chemotherapy interval, which suggests that the repertoire was reconstituted through rebound thymic output. According to the authors, the repertoire data do not permit conclusions about immunological memory after chemotherapy.

Genomic DNA extracted from peripheral blood, rather than sorted cells or RNA, was used as the source for amplification of TCR beta rearrangements. Multiplex touch-down PCR with a mixed TRB-A/B primer pool was used to amplify rearranged TRB sequences covering the V, D and J segments. Two consecutive PCR reactions with Phusion HS II polymerase added Illumina adapters and sample indices to the amplicons. Amplicons were gel-purified using the NucleoSpin Gel and PCR Clean-up kit and were subsequently checked with Qubit and an Agilent 2100 Bioanalyzer. Sequencing of the libraries was done on an Illumina MiSeq with paired-end, single-indexed 600-cycle runs. On the study's bioinformatics: TRB sequences were processed with MiXCR versions 2.12 and 3.0.5. Each unique CDR3 nucleotide sequence counted as one clone, and only productive sequences with at least two reads were retained. Shannon diversity, evenness, clonality (one minus evenness), and alpha-parameterized diversity profiles from alpha 0 to 5 were included as repertoire metrics. The IGoR algorithm was used to calculate generation probabilities of clones in the paired pre- and post-chemotherapy samples. In TCRdb, the public reads were trimmed at Q25 with fastp and aligned with MiXCR, with productive beta chains retained. When rows share a CDR3 protein, they turn into one entry using the most common DNA and genes. It is TCRdb's table, rather than the study itself, that gives the V and J calls and clone size. The sample profile shows about 3,300 distinct CDR3 sequences; about 45% of them were found once. About 3.1% of the sample goes to the ten largest clones.

The sample consisted of blood. This clonotype originated in a human donor with a solid tumor.

The CDR3 has the sequence CASRGLPTYEQYF. Here is the DNA: TGTGCCAGCAGGGGACTCCCGACCTACGAGCAGTACTTC. The chain is encoded by TRBV6-5 joined to TRBJ2-7; TRBD2 is perhaps the D gene, given 6 matching bases. The CDR3 goes from the cysteine to the phenylalanine over 13 residues. CDR3 DNA only is kept here, 39 bases in frame from base 1. The junction carries 11 bases between V and J, which are trimmed by 6 bases and 2 bases respectively. Sequences MNHEY (CDR1) and SVGAGI (CDR2) are obtained from the germline V gene.